One sample yielded the 23 T cell receptor beta chains listed below, sequenced in a study of blood T cell repertoires in COVID-19. Method: immunoSEQ multiplex PCR; TCRdb's copy keeps in-frame clones and lacks some. The sample yields about 81,000 clones, under 90% seen once. Sequencing was done on a sample of peripheral blood. Source of these receptors: a human donor in a cohort sampled during active COVID-19.

The J gene is TRBJ2-2, the V gene TRBV6-5; D gene ambiguous. Germline V gives CDR1 MNHEY, CDR2 SVGAGI. The CDR3 extends over 15 amino acids. Between the trimmed V and J ends, which lost 4 bases and 5 bases, there was a span of 14 bases. For the CDR3, the DNA is TGTGCCAGCAGTTCCCTTCGTGCCAGGACCGGGGAGCTGTTTTTT. Translation gives CASSSLRARTGELFF.

This rearrangement joins TRBV10-3 to TRBJ2-3; a possible D gene is TRBD1 (5 bases). Trimming took off 1 base at V and 1 base at J, with 12 bases between the two ends. The CDR3 loop spans 16 amino acids. Germline V gene sequence: CDR1 ENHRY, CDR2 SYGVKD. The CDR3: CAISEFRARGTDTQYF. As DNA, the CDR3 is TGTGCCATCAGTGAGTTTAGGGCCAGGGGCACAGATACGCAGTATTTT.

The genes are TRBV7-8 and TRBJ2-7; 8 bases match TRBD1. The CDR3 sequence is 14 residues long. V lost 6 bases to trimming and J lost 3 bases; unmatched junction nucleotides: 7. CDR1 is SGHVS, CDR2 FQNEAQ, per germline. CDR3 residues: CASRTGEVNYEQYF. The CDR3 DNA follows: TGTGCCAGCAGGACAGGGGAGGTTAACTACGAGCAGTACTTC. Based on the CDR3 plus reference TRBV7-8 and TRBJ2-7, the full variable domain is GAGVSQSPRYKVAKRGQDVALRCDPISGHVSLFWYQQALGQGPEFLTYFQNEAQLDKSGLPSDRFFAERPEGSVSTLKIQRTQQEDSAVYLCASRTGEVNYEQYFGPGTRLTVT.

V and J are TRBV7-2 and TRBJ1-4, with 9 nucleotides matching TRBD1. The CDR3 contains 14 residues. Germline V gene lookup returns CDR1 SGHTA and CDR2 FQGNSA. Trimming cost V 5 bases and J 8 bases; bases outside gene matches: 6. The CDR3 region is CASSPRTGDEKLFF. The CDR3 nucleotides read TGTGCCAGCAGCCCGAGGACAGGGGACGAAAAACTGTTTTTT.

This sequence joins TRBV7-9 and TRBJ1-2; unclear D gene. The CDR3 is 14 amino acids. V was pared by 5 bases and J by 5 bases, with 15 bases between. The germline gives CDR1 SEHNR, CDR2 FQNEAQ (reference sequence). The CDR3 DNA is TGTGCCAGCAGCGCAAACCAGGCCCTATATGGCTACACCTTC. Protein: CASSANQALYGYTF.

The CDR3, as DNA: TGTGCCAGCAGTTACGGCAGGGGAAGTGGCTACACCTTC. This translates into CASSYGRGSGYTF. V gene TRBV6-5 combines with J gene TRBJ1-2, with a weak D call TRBD1 (6 bases). V gave up 2 bases and J gave up 7 bases, with 11 bases separating them. The CDR3 loop spans 13 amino acids. In germline, CDR1 is MNHEY, CDR2 SVGAGI.

CDR3 sequence (DNA): TGCGCCAGCAGCTTGACCGGGACAGCTAATGAAAAACTGTTTTTT. Translating gives CASSLTGTANEKLFF. The chain recombines TRBV5-1 with TRBJ1-4; 7 bases agree with TRBD1. Per germline, CDR1 SGHRS and CDR2 YFSETQ. The V gene end was trimmed by 1 base and the J gene end by 3 bases; junction bases not matched to a gene: 3. There are 15 residues in the CDR3.

The rearrangement joins TRBV5-1 to TRBJ1-2; D may be TRBD1 (6 bases). This CDR3 spans 14 amino acids. Germline loops: CDR1 SGHRS, CDR2 YFSETQ. V gave up 4 bases and J gave up 6 bases, with 16 bases separating them. CDR3 in amino acids: CASSGGHGLNGYTF. The CDR3 DNA reads TGCGCCAGCAGCGGGGGACACGGGCTGAATGGCTACACCTTC.

Comments on this clone: The DNA is omitted, as the CDR3 cannot be located on it reliably, and the CDR3 follows TCRdb's listing. The chain recombines TRBV24-1 with TRBJ1-4; TRBD1 is the table's D call and was not checked against the DNA. Ends included, the CDR3 has 19 residues. Germline assignment: CDR1 KGHDR and CDR2 SFDVKD. CDR3 amino acids: CATSDKGTREKLFFGSSIF.

This clone occurred once. The V gene is TRBV5-4, the J gene TRBJ1-2; 8 nucleotides match TRBD1. The CDR3 loop spans 16 amino acids. V dropped 4 bases and J dropped 3; count of bases not matched to a gene: 11. Per the germline V gene, CDR1 is SGHNT and CDR2 is YYREEE (reference sequence). CDR3 amino acids: CASSSGTGRTYYGYTF. CDR3 bases: TGTGCCAGCAGCAGCGGGACAGGAAGGACGTACTATGGCTACACCTTC.

The rearrangement links TRBV6-1 to TRBJ1-5; D is perhaps TRBD1 (6 bases). The CDR3 is 18 residues long. Germline assignment: CDR1 MNHNS and CDR2 SASEGT. The V gene lost 0 bases and the J gene lost 1 base, with 16 bases spanning the gap. The CDR3 loop is CASSEAMGGRWSNQPQHF. The CDR3 DNA reads as TGTGCCAGCAGTGAAGCAATGGGGGGGCGGTGGAGCAATCAGCCCCAGCATTTT.

The chain uses TRBV9 and TRBJ2-1; TRBD2 might be the D (5 bases). This CDR3 has 15 residues. CDR1 is SGDLS and CDR2 is YYNGEE in the germline V gene. V lost 4 bases, J lost 4 bases, and 15 bases lay in between. CDR3 residues: CASSPRLAVYNEQFF. CDR3 sequence (DNA): TGTGCCAGCAGCCCCCGCCTAGCCGTGTACAATGAGCAGTTCTTC.

This clone was counted ten times or more. The CDR3 DNA is TGTGCCAGCAGCCCGGGACTGACGCAGTACTTC. Protein product: CASSPGLTQYF. The chain joins TRBV27 to TRBJ2-7; the D gene is possibly TRBD2 (6 bases). Trimming removed 6 bases at V and 9 bases at J, with 12 bases between. This CDR3 is built from 11 residues. Germline V gene lookup returns CDR1 MNHEY and CDR2 SMNVEV (reference sequence).

This clone showed up just a few times. The chain carries TRBV11-2 and TRBJ2-7; the match to TRBD1 covers 11 bases. Germline V gene sequence: CDR1 SGHAT, CDR2 FQNNGV. The CDR3 has 15 residues. The V and J ends lost 5 bases and 5 bases, in that order; junction bases with no gene match: 8. CDR3 protein: CASSTIRDRGNEQYF. The CDR3 bases are TGTGCCAGCAGCACAATCCGGGACAGGGGGAACGAGCAGTACTTC.

The chain has TRBV7-2 and TRBJ1-2; TRBD1 matches at 9 bases. Unmatched junction bases numbered 1, after V lost 1 base and J lost 4 bases. The CDR3 sequence is 14 residues long. Germline CDR1 and CDR2: SGHTA and FQGNSA. CDR3 sequence reads: CASSLDRGPYGYTF. The DNA of the CDR3 is TGTGCCAGCAGCTTAGACAGGGGGCCCTATGGCTACACCTTC.

This clone was picked up many times. The same CDR3 is also encoded by other DNA sequences in this sample. V is TRBV5-6 and J is TRBJ2-3; 7 positions agree with TRBD1. The CDR3 runs to 14 residues. V lost 0 bases, J lost 5 bases, and 3 bases stayed unmatched. CDR1 and CDR2 (germline): SGHDT, YYEEEE. CDR3 protein: CASSLGQGLDTQYF. DNA of the CDR3: TGTGCCAGCAGCTTGGGACAGGGTTTAGATACGCAGTATTTT. Using reference TRBV5-6 and TRBJ2-3 for the parts outside the CDR3, the full variable domain is DAGVTQSPTHLIKTRGQQVTLRCSPKSGHDTVSWYQQALGQGPQFIFQYYEEEERQRGNFPDRFSGHQFPNYSSELNVNALLLGDSALYLCASSLGQGLDTQYFGPGTRLTVL.

The V gene is TRBV11-2, the J gene TRBJ2-7; TRBD1 matches at 10 bases. The germline V gene encodes CDR1 SGHAT and CDR2 FQNNGV. V was clipped by 7 bases and J by 10 bases; unmatched bases: 10. The CDR3 has 13 residues. The CDR3 DNA follows: TGTGCCAGCATGCCGACGGGACAGGGGCCCCAGTACTTC. It specifies CASMPTGQGPQYF.

The chain joins TRBV6-5 to TRBJ1-1; 7 nucleotides align to TRBD1. After removal of 7 bases from V and 6 bases from J, the junction contained 11 bases not matched to a gene. The germline CDR1 and CDR2 sequences are MNHEY and SVGAGI. This CDR3 region has 14 residues. The CDR3 loop reads CASTLTGKGAEAFF. The CDR3 nucleotides are TGTGCCAGCACCCTGACAGGGAAGGGTGCTGAAGCTTTCTTT.

V gene TRBV2 combines with J gene TRBJ1-1, with D unclear. Between the trimmed V and J ends, which lost 8 bases and 8 bases, there was a span of 12 bases. The CDR3 runs 11 residues. Looked up from germline, CDR1 is SNHLY and CDR2 is FYNNEI. CDR3 sequence: CASGEGMEAFF. As DNA, the CDR3 is TGTGCCAGCGGGGAGGGAATGGAAGCTTTCTTT. Full variable domain (remainder filled in from reference TRBV2 and TRBJ1-1): EPEVTQTPSHQVTQMGQEVILRCVPISNHLYFYWYRQILGQKVEFLVSFYNNEISEKSEIFDDQFSVERPDGSNFTLKIRSTKLEDSAMYFCASGEGMEAFFGQGTRLTVV.

The genes are TRBV5-6 and TRBJ1-2; D uncertain. The germline V gene encodes CDR1 SGHDT and CDR2 YYEEEE. This CDR3 is 13 amino acids long. The V end lost 3 bases, the J end lost 3 bases, and 9 bases lay between the germline ends. The CDR3, as DNA: TGTGCCAGCAGCTCCCAGGCGCACTATGGCTACACCTTC. It yields the protein CASSSQAHYGYTF.

V and J are TRBV5-1 and TRBJ2-5; TRBD2 aligns across 14 bases. CDR1 is SGHRS, CDR2 YFSETQ, per germline. The CDR3 contains 16 residues. V shed 9 bases, J shed 0 bases, and the junction held 7 bases outside the gene matches. CDR3 sequence: CATPGLAGAYQETQYF. CDR3 in DNA: TGCGCCACCCCGGGACTAGCGGGGGCGTACCAAGAGACCCAGTACTTC.

The chain combines TRBV12-5 with TRBJ1-2; TRBD1 is a possible D gene (5 bases). Trimming took 1 base from V and 2 from J, leaving 5 bases between them. The CDR3 is 13 residues long. Germline CDR1 reads LGHNT; CDR2 reads FRNRAP. CDR3 sequence: CASGLGQNYGYTF. The CDR3 DNA follows: TGTGCTAGTGGTTTGGGACAGAACTATGGCTACACCTTC. The whole variable domain, remainder taken from reference TRBV12-5 and TRBJ1-2, is DARVTQTPRHKVTEMGQEVTMRCQPILGHNTVFWYRQTMMQGLELLAYFRNRAPLDDSGMPKDRFSAEMPDATLATLKIQPSEPRDSAVYFCASGLGQNYGYTFGSGTRLTVV.

Details on this clone: Compared with germline, one end of the junction differs, possibly owing to a read error. This chain connects TRBV28 to TRBJ2-5; the match to TRBD2 covers 7 bases. The V gene's germline CDR1 is MDHEN and CDR2 SYDVKM. The CDR3 is made up of 14 amino acids. CDR3 DNA: TGTGCCAGCAGTTTGGGGGACTACCAAAAGACCCAGTACTTC. Protein sequence: CASSLGDYQKTQYF.